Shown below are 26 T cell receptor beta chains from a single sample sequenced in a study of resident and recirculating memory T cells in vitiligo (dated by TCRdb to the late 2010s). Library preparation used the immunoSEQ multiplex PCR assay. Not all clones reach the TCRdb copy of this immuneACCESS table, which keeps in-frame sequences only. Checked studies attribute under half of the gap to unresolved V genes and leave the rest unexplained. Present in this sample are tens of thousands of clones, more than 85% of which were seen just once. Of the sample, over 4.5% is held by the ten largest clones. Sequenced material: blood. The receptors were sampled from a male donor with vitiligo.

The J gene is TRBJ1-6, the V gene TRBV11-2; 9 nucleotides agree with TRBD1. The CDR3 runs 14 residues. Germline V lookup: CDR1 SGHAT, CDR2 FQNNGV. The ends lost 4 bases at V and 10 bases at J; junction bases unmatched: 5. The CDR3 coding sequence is TGTGCCAGCAGCTACAGGGGGCGGGGATCACCCCTCCACTTT. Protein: CASSYRGRGSPLHF.

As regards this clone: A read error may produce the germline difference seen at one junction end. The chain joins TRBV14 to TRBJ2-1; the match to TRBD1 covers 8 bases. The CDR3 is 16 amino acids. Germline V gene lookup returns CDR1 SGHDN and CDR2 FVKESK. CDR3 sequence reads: CASRQGQGATYNEQFF. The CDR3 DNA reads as TGTGCCAGCAGACAAGGCCAGGGGGCCACCTACAATGAGCAGTTCTTC.

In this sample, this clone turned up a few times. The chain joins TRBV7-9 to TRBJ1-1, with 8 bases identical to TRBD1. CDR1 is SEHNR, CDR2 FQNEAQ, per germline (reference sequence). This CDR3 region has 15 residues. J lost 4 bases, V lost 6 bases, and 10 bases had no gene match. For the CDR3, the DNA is TGTGCCAGCAGAAGGACAGGGTACGGAAGCACTGAAGCTTTCTTT. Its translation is CASRRTGYGSTEAFF.

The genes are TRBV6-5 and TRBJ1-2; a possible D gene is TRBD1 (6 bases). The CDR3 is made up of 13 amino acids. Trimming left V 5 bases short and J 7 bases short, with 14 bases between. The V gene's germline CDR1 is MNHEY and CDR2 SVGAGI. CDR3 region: CASSPTGSTGYTF. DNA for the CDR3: TGTGCCAGCAGTCCCACAGGGTCGACTGGCTACACCTTC.

CDR3 region: CASISPGTGMNTEAFF. CDR3 in DNA: TGTGCCAGTATTTCCCCCGGGACAGGCATGAACACTGAAGCTTTCTTT. The J gene is TRBJ1-1, the V gene TRBV19; 8 nucleotides align to TRBD1. CDR3 length equals 16 residues. CDR1 is LNHDA, CDR2 SQIVND, per germline (reference sequence). Trimming at V came to 7 bases and at J to 0 bases, leaving 10 bases not matched to a gene.

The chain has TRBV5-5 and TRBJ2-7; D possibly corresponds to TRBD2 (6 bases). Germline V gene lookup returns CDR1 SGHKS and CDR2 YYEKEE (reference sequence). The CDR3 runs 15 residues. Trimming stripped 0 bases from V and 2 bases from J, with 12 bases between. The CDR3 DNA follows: TGTGCCAGCAGCTTGGGGGCGGGGCCTGCCTACGAGCAGTACTTC. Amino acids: CASSLGAGPAYEQYF.

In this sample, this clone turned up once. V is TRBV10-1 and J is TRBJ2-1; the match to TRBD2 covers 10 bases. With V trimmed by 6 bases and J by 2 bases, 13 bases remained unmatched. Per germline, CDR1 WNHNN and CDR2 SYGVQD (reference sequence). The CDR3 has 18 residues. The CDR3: CASSVPGLAQTTYNEQFF. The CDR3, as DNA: TGCGCCAGCAGCGTTCCGGGACTAGCGCAAACCACCTACAATGAGCAGTTCTTC.

In DNA, the CDR3 is TGTGCCAGTAGTTCCTCAGGGGGACTGGGTGAAAAACTGTTTTTT. Residues: CASSSSGGLGEKLFF. This chain uses TRBV19 with TRBJ1-4, with 7 bases that match TRBD1. The V gene's germline CDR1 is LNHDA and CDR2 SQIVND (reference sequence). The CDR3 consists of 15 residues. V trimming: 5 bases; J trimming: 7 bases; junction bases outside the gene matches: 10. Based on the CDR3 plus reference TRBV19 and TRBJ1-4, the full variable domain is DGGITQSPKYLFRKEGQNVTLSCEQNLNHDAMYWYRQDPGQGLRLIYYSQIVNDFQKGDIAEGYSVSREKKESFPLTVTSAQKNPTAFYLCASSSSGGLGEKLFFGSGTQLSVL.

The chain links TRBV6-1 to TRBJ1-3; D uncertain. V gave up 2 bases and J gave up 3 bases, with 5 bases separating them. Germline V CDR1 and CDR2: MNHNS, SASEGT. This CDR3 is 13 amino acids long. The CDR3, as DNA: TGTGCCAGCAGTGAACAGGATGGAAACACCATATATTTT. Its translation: CASSEQDGNTIYF.

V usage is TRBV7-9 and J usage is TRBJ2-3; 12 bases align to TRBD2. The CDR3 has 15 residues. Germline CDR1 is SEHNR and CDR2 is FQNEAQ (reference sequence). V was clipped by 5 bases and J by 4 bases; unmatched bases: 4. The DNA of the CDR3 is TGTGCCAGCAGCCGGACTAGCGGGGACGCAGATACGCAGTATTTT. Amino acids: CASSRTSGDADTQYF.

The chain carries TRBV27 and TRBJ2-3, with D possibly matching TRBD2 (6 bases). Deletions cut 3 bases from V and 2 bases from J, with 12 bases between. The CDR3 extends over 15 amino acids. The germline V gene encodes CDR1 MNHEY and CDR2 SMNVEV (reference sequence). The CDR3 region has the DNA TGTGCCAGCAGTTTTCGGGGACTCCTCACAGATACGCAGTATTTT. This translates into CASSFRGLLTDTQYF.

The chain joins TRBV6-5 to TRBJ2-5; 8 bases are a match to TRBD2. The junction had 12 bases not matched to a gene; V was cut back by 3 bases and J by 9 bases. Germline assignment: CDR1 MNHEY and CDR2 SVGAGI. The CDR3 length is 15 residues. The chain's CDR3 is CASSYDGTGGRAQYF. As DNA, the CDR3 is TGTGCCAGCAGTTATGATGGGACGGGGGGGAGGGCCCAGTACTTC.

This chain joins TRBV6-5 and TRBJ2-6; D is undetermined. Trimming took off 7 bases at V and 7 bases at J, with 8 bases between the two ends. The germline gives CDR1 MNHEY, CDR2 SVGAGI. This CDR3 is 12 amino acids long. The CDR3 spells CASTPPANVLTF. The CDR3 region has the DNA TGTGCCAGCACCCCCCCTGCCAACGTCCTGACTTTC.

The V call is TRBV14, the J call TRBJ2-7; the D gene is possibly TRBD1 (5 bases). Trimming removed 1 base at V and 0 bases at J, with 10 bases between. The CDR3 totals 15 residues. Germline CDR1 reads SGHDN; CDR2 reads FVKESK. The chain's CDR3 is CASSQVRGSSYEQYF. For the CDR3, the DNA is TGTGCCAGCAGCCAAGTTAGGGGTAGCTCCTACGAGCAGTACTTC. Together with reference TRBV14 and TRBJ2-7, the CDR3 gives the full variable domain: EAGVTQFPSHSVIEKGQTVTLRCDPISGHDNLYWYRRVMGKEIKFLLHFVKESKQDESGMPNNRFLAERTGGTYSTLKVQPAELEDSGVYFCASSQVRGSSYEQYFGPGTRLTVT.

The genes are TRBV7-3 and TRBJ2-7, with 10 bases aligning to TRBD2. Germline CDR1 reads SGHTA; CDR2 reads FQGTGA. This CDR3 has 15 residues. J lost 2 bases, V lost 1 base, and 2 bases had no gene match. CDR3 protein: CASSLKGTSAYEQYF. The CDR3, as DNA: TGTGCCAGCAGCTTAAAGGGGACTAGCGCCTACGAGCAGTACTTC.

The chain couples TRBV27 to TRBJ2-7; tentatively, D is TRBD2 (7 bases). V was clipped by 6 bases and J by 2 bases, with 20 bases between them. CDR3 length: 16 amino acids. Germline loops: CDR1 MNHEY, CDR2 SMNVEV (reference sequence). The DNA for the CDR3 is TGTGCCAGCAGCCTTCGGGGGGCGAGTCGTCCCTACGAGCAGTACTTC. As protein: CASSLRGASRPYEQYF.

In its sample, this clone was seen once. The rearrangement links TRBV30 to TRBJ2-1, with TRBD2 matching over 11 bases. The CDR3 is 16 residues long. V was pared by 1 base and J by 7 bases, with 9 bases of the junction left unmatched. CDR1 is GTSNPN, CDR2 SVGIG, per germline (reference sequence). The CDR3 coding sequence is TGTGCCTGGAGTGCCGAGCTAGCGGGGGGCCCAAATGAGCAGTTCTTC. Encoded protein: CAWSAELAGGPNEQFF.

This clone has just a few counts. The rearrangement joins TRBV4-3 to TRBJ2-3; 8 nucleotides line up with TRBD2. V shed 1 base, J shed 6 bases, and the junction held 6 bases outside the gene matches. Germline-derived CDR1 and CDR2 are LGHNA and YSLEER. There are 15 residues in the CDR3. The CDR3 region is CASSQAAGGVDTQYF. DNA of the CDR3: TGCGCCAGCAGCCAAGCGGCGGGGGGCGTGGATACGCAGTATTTT.

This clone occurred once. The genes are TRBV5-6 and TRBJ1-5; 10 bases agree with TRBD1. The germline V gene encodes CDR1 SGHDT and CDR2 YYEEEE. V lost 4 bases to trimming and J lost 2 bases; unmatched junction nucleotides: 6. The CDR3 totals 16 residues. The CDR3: CASSQRDRGGNQPQHF. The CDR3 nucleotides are TGTGCCAGCAGCCAGAGGGACAGGGGAGGCAATCAGCCCCAGCATTTT.

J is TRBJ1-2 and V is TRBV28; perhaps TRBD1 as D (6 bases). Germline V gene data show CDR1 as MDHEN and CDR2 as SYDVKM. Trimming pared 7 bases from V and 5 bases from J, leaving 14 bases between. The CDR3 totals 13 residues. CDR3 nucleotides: TGTGCCAGCAATGGTGGGGGCGGGTATGGCTACACCTTC. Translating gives CASNGGGGYGYTF.

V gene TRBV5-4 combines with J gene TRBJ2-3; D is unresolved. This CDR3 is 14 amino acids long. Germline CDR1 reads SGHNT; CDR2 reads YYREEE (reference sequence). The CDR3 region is CLSASSLNTDTQYF. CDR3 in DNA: TGTCTCTCAGCGTCCAGCCTAAACACAGATACGCAGTATTTT.

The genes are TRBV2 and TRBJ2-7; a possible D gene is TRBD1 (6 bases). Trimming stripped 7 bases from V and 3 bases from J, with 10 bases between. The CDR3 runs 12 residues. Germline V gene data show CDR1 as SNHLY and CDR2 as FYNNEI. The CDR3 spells CASKDSHYEQYF. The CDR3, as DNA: TGTGCCAGCAAGGACAGCCACTACGAGCAGTACTTC.

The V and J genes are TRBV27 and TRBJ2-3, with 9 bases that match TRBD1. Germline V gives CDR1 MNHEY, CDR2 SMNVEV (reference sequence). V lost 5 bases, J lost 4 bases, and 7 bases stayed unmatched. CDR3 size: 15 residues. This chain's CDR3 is CASSTRTGDADTQYF. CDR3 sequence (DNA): TGTGCCAGCAGTACCCGGACAGGGGATGCAGATACGCAGTATTTT.

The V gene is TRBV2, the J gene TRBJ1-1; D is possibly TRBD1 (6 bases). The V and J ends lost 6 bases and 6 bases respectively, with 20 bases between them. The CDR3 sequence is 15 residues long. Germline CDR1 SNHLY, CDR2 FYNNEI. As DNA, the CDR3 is TGTGCCAGCAGACCATACCGAACAGGGAGTGCTGAAGCTTTCTTT. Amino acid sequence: CASRPYRTGSAEAFF. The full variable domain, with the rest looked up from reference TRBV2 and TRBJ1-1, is EPEVTQTPSHQVTQMGQEVILRCVPISNHLYFYWYRQILGQKVEFLVSFYNNEISEKSEIFDDQFSVERPDGSNFTLKIRSTKLEDSAMYFCASRPYRTGSAEAFFGQGTRLTVV.

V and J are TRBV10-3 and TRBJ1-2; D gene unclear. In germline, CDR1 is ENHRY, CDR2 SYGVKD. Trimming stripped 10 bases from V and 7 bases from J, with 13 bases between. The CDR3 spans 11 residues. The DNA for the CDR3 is TGTGCCACAGCCCTCGGCGGTGGCTACACCTTC. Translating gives CATALGGGYTF.

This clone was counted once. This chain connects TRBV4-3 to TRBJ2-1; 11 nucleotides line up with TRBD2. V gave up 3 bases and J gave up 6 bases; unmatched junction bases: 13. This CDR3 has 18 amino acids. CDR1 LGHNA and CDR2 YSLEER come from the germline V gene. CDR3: CASSQRPLAGGGRNEQFF. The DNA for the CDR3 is TGCGCCAGCAGCCAGCGCCCCCTAGCGGGGGGTGGGCGCAATGAGCAGTTCTTC.